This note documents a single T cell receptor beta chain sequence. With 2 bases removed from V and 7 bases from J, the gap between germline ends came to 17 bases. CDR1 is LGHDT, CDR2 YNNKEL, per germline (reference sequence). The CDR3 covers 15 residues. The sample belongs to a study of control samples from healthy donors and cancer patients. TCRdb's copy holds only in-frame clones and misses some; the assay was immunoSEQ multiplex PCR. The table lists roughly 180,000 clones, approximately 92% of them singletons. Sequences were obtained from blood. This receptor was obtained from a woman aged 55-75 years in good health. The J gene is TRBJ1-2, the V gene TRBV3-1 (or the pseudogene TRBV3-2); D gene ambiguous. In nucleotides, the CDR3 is TGTGCCAGCAGCCAATCGAGTTCCGCAGGCGGTGGCTACACCTTC. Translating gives CASSQSSSAGGGYTF.